Below, 5 T cell receptor beta chains from the same sample are listed, as sequenced in a study of radiation and T cells in renal cell carcinoma. As to time point: baseline pretreatment blood. The treatment here: 15 Gy SBRT to primary tumor, nephrectomy 4 weeks later. The protocol was immunoSEQ multiplex PCR, while the TCRdb copy is restricted to in-frame clones and leaves out a portion. Among about 91,000 clones listed, about four fifths were seen once. The input for sequencing was blood, taken from a patient whose treatment included radiotherapy and nephrectomy. The receptors derive from a man aged 55 to 69 with renal cell carcinoma.

This chain joins TRBV11-2 and TRBJ2-1; the D is unclear. Trimming left V 5 bases short and J 9 bases short, with 5 bases between. This CDR3 is built from 10 residues. Germline loops: CDR1 SGHAT, CDR2 FQNNGV. The CDR3 nucleotides are TGTGCCAGCAGCATCAGTGAGCAGTTCTTC. It codes for CASSISEQFF.

This sequence joins TRBV19 and TRBJ1-1, with 8 bases aligning to TRBD1. CDR3 length: 15 amino acids. Unmatched junction bases numbered 11, after V lost 9 bases and J lost 2 bases. Germline CDR1 and CDR2: LNHDA and SQIVND (reference sequence). CDR3 sequence: CASRPYRGANTEAFF. The CDR3 DNA follows: TGTGCCAGCAGACCCTACAGGGGGGCAAACACTGAAGCTTTCTTT.

The chain is built from TRBV5-1 and TRBJ2-7; 9 nucleotides align to TRBD1. The junction had 11 bases not matched to a gene; V was cut back by 4 bases and J by 3 bases. Germline CDR1 and CDR2: SGHRS and YFSETQ. This CDR3 comprises 16 residues. Written as DNA, the CDR3 is TGCGCCAGCAGCGGGGGCAGGGGACAGGGATTCTACGAGCAGTACTTC. Its protein is CASSGGRGQGFYEQYF.

The V call is TRBV7-2, the J call TRBJ2-7; a weak D match, TRBD1 (5 bases). The CDR3 covers 13 residues. Germline CDR1 SGHTA, CDR2 FQGNSA. The V end was cut by 2 bases, the J end by 12 bases, with 17 bases between. The CDR3 loop is CASSLKGQGSRYF. CDR3 sequence (DNA): TGTGCCAGCAGCTTAAAGGGGCAGGGAAGTCGGTACTTC.

The rearrangement uses TRBV7-9 and TRBJ2-7; 7 bases are shared with TRBD1. The CDR3 spans 15 residues. V shed 5 bases and J 0 bases; nucleotides not matched to a gene: 7. Germline-derived CDR1 and CDR2 are SEHNR and FQNEAQ (reference sequence). CDR3 sequence: CASSPRGRVSYEQYF. CDR3 DNA sequence: TGTGCCAGCAGCCCAAGGGGGCGGGTCTCCTACGAGCAGTACTTC.